These T cell receptor beta chains were read from a single sample in a study of OX40 agonist ivuxolimab in advanced cancers. Only in-frame clones appear in the TCRdb table, and some are missing; sequencing was by immunoSEQ multiplex PCR. This sample has approximately 60,000 clones; 77% occur once, and the top ten carry 6.3%. Sequencing was performed on CD4+ or CD8+ T cells sorted from blood, taken in a trial of the OX40 agonist ivuxolimab. These receptors were taken from an adult with an advanced solid tumor such as melanoma, head and neck, liver or kidney cancer. The CDR3 runs from the conserved cysteine through the conserved F or W. Fields, in order: V gene, CDR3 length, clone size, D gene, J gene, CDR3 DNA, CDR3 protein. D genes are given only for firm matches. Clone size is shown for a subset of rows, as once, few, many or a class of expanded clone.

v_call: TRBV11-3; cdr3_length: 15; clone_size: once; d_call: NA; j_call: TRBJ2-3; cdr3_nt: TGTGCCAGCAGCCCCGGGTCTCACCTCACAGATACGCAGTATTTT; cdr3_aa: CASSPGSHLTDTQYF
v_call: TRBV5-4; cdr3_length: 14; clone_size: once; d_call: NA; j_call: TRBJ2-7; cdr3_nt: TGTGCCAGCAGCTTTAGACTCCGCCGCGACGAGCAGTACTTC; cdr3_aa: CASSFRLRRDEQYF
v_call: TRBV25-1; cdr3_length: 14; clone_size: few; d_call: NA; j_call: TRBJ1-1; cdr3_nt: TGTGCCAGCAGTGAAAGGGGAGGGAATACTGAAGCTTTCTTT; cdr3_aa: CASSERGGNTEAFF
v_call: TRBV25-1; cdr3_length: 16; clone_size: NA; d_call: TRBD1; j_call: TRBJ1-2; cdr3_nt: TGTGCCAGCAGTGCCGGACAGGGGTTAGCTAACTATGGCTACACCTTC; cdr3_aa: CASSAGQGLANYGYTF
v_call: TRBV6-1; cdr3_length: 15; clone_size: once; d_call: NA; j_call: TRBJ2-5; cdr3_nt: TGTGCCAGCAGTGAAGAATGGGGGGACCAAGAGACCCAGTACTTC; cdr3_aa: CASSEEWGDQETQYF
v_call: TRBV7-2; cdr3_length: 15; clone_size: NA; d_call: TRBD1; j_call: TRBJ2-7; cdr3_nt: TGTGCCAGCAGCTTAGATCAGGGACAGACCTACGAGCAGTACTTC; cdr3_aa: CASSLDQGQTYEQYF
v_call: TRBV10-2; cdr3_length: 15; clone_size: NA; d_call: TRBD2; j_call: TRBJ2-7; cdr3_nt: TGCGCCAGCTTCGGGAGCGGGAGGGTCTCCTACGAGCAGTACTTC; cdr3_aa: CASFGSGRVSYEQYF
v_call: TRBV9; cdr3_length: 17; clone_size: NA; d_call: TRBD2; j_call: TRBJ2-1; cdr3_nt: TGTGCCAGCAGCGCCCCGGGACTAGCGGGGGCCTACAATGAGCAGTTCTTC; cdr3_aa: CASSAPGLAGAYNEQFF
v_call: TRBV7-2; cdr3_length: 13; clone_size: NA; d_call: TRBD1; j_call: TRBJ1-2; cdr3_nt: TGTGCCAGCAGCATCAACAACCAGGGGGCCGAAACCTTC; cdr3_aa: CASSINNQGAETF
v_call: TRBV4-3; cdr3_length: 14; clone_size: NA; d_call: NA; j_call: TRBJ1-3; cdr3_nt: TGCGCCAGCAGCCCCTTGTCCTCTGGAAACACCATATATTTT; cdr3_aa: CASSPLSSGNTIYF
v_call: TRBV7-3; cdr3_length: 15; clone_size: NA; d_call: TRBD1; j_call: TRBJ1-2; cdr3_nt: TGTGCCAGCAGACCACAGGGGGTCCCTAACTATGGCTACACCTTC; cdr3_aa: CASRPQGVPNYGYTF
v_call: TRBV19; cdr3_length: 14; clone_size: NA; d_call: NA; j_call: TRBJ1-2; cdr3_nt: TGTGCCACCGCCCCTGGGCAGGGCCCCTATGGCTACACCTTC; cdr3_aa: CATAPGQGPYGYTF
v_call: TRBV7-6; cdr3_length: 17; clone_size: NA; d_call: TRBD2; j_call: TRBJ2-5; cdr3_nt: TGTGCCAGCAGCCTCGGATTGAGCGGGAGGGCCTTGGAGACCCAGTACTTC; cdr3_aa: CASSLGLSGRALETQYF
v_call: TRBV5-6; cdr3_length: 13; clone_size: once; d_call: NA; j_call: TRBJ1-1; cdr3_nt: TGTGCCAGCAGCGGGGGAAGGGACACTGAAGCTTTCTTT; cdr3_aa: CASSGGRDTEAFF
v_call: TRBV7-9; cdr3_length: 13; clone_size: NA; d_call: NA; j_call: TRBJ2-3; cdr3_nt: TGTGCCAGCAGCTTAGCGACCACAGATACGCAGTATTTT; cdr3_aa: CASSLATTDTQYF
v_call: TRBV25-1; cdr3_length: 15; clone_size: NA; d_call: NA; j_call: TRBJ2-2; cdr3_nt: TGTGCCAGCAGTGAACGCCAGGGTGGCACCGGGGAGCTGTTTTTT; cdr3_aa: CASSERQGGTGELFF
v_call: TRBV11-2; cdr3_length: 17; clone_size: NA; d_call: TRBD2; j_call: TRBJ2-1; cdr3_nt: TGTGCCAGCGCCACGGGGGGGAGCGGCAGTACCTACAATGAGCAGTTCTTC; cdr3_aa: CASATGGSGSTYNEQFF
v_call: TRBV10-1; cdr3_length: 14; clone_size: NA; d_call: NA; j_call: TRBJ2-3; cdr3_nt: TGCGCCAGCAGCAGGACAGCTAGCACAGATACGCAGTATTTT; cdr3_aa: CASSRTASTDTQYF
v_call: TRBV28; cdr3_length: 12; clone_size: NA; d_call: NA; j_call: TRBJ2-7; cdr3_nt: TGTGCCAGCAGCTGGGGAAGGGGCGAGCAGTACTTC; cdr3_aa: CASSWGRGEQYF
v_call: TRBV11-2; cdr3_length: 15; clone_size: NA; d_call: TRBD2; j_call: TRBJ2-2; cdr3_nt: TGTGCCAGCAGACGGACTAGCGGTAACACCGGGGAGCTGTTTTTT; cdr3_aa: CASRRTSGNTGELFF
v_call: TRBV9; cdr3_length: 17; clone_size: NA; d_call: TRBD2; j_call: TRBJ2-1; cdr3_nt: TGTGCCAGCAGCCTCGGACTAGCGGGAGGGCAATACAATGAGCAGTTCTTC; cdr3_aa: CASSLGLAGGQYNEQFF
v_call: TRBV6-5; cdr3_length: 14; clone_size: once; d_call: NA; j_call: TRBJ2-7; cdr3_nt: TGTGCCAGCAGTTCCCGGGGGAAGGCCCACGAGCAGTACTTC; cdr3_aa: CASSSRGKAHEQYF
v_call: TRBV5-5; cdr3_length: 15; clone_size: NA; d_call: NA; j_call: TRBJ1-2; cdr3_nt: TGTGCCAGCAGCCCGAACGCAGGAACCAACTATGGCTACACCTTC; cdr3_aa: CASSPNAGTNYGYTF
v_call: TRBV7-6; cdr3_length: 15; clone_size: NA; d_call: TRBD2; j_call: TRBJ2-1; cdr3_nt: TGTGCCAGCAGTTCCCGGGGGGGCCCATACAATGAGCAGTTCTTC; cdr3_aa: CASSSRGGPYNEQFF
v_call: TRBV19; cdr3_length: 16; clone_size: NA; d_call: TRBD2; j_call: TRBJ2-3; cdr3_nt: TGTGCCAGTAGTACCATAGCGGGAGCGGGGACAGATACGCAGTATTTT; cdr3_aa: CASSTIAGAGTDTQYF
v_call: TRBV28; cdr3_length: 12; clone_size: NA; d_call: NA; j_call: TRBJ2-7; cdr3_nt: TGTGCCAGCAGTTTACAGGGAAGCGAGCAGTACTTC; cdr3_aa: CASSLQGSEQYF
v_call: TRBV5-5; cdr3_length: 18; clone_size: NA; d_call: TRBD1; j_call: TRBJ2-6; cdr3_nt: TGTGCCAGCAGCCTGCAGACCGGGACAGGGGGCTGGGCCAACGTCCTGACTTTC; cdr3_aa: CASSLQTGTGGWANVLTF
v_call: TRBV7-3; cdr3_length: 15; clone_size: NA; d_call: NA; j_call: TRBJ2-2; cdr3_nt: TGTGCCAGCAGCCGTTTCGGGGCCGAGACCGGGGAGCTGTTTTTT; cdr3_aa: CASSRFGAETGELFF
v_call: TRBV7-8; cdr3_length: 16; clone_size: NA; d_call: TRBD1; j_call: TRBJ1-5; cdr3_nt: TGTGCCAGCAGCTTAGGCCGGACAGGGGGAAATCAGCCCCAGCATTTT; cdr3_aa: CASSLGRTGGNQPQHF
v_call: TRBV7-8; cdr3_length: 15; clone_size: NA; d_call: TRBD1; j_call: TRBJ2-1; cdr3_nt: TGTGCCAGCAGCCATGGGACAGGGACCTACAATGAGCAGTTCTTC; cdr3_aa: CASSHGTGTYNEQFF
v_call: TRBV10-3; cdr3_length: 13; clone_size: NA; d_call: NA; j_call: TRBJ2-7; cdr3_nt: TGTGCCATCAGCGAAGGAATGGGGAGCGAGCAGTACTTC; cdr3_aa: CAISEGMGSEQYF
v_call: TRBV6-1; cdr3_length: 17; clone_size: NA; d_call: NA; j_call: TRBJ1-3; cdr3_nt: TGTGCCAGCAGTGACGGCGGGTATTTTAGTTCTGGAAACACCATATATTTT; cdr3_aa: CASSDGGYFSSGNTIYF
v_call: TRBV19; cdr3_length: 17; clone_size: NA; d_call: TRBD1; j_call: TRBJ1-2; cdr3_nt: TGTGCCAGTAAAGTCCCCGACAGGGGTGGGACTAACTATGGCTACACCTTC; cdr3_aa: CASKVPDRGGTNYGYTF
v_call: TRBV7-2; cdr3_length: 14; clone_size: NA; d_call: NA; j_call: TRBJ1-2; cdr3_nt: TGTGCCAGCAGCCCCGATTACCGTTCCTATGGCTACACCTTC; cdr3_aa: CASSPDYRSYGYTF
v_call: TRBV6-6; cdr3_length: 12; clone_size: NA; d_call: TRBD2; j_call: TRBJ2-4; cdr3_nt: TGTGCCAGCAACCCCGCCGGGAGGATTCAGTACTTC; cdr3_aa: CASNPAGRIQYF
v_call: TRBV5-8; cdr3_length: 13; clone_size: NA; d_call: NA; j_call: TRBJ1-5; cdr3_nt: TGTGCCAGCAGTTCGGACCACAATCAGCCCCAGCATTTT; cdr3_aa: CASSSDHNQPQHF
v_call: TRBV6-1; cdr3_length: 17; clone_size: NA; d_call: TRBD1; j_call: TRBJ2-7; cdr3_nt: TGTGCCAGCAGTGGGGCCTACGGACAGGGGTTCTCCTACGAGCAGTACTTC; cdr3_aa: CASSGAYGQGFSYEQYF
v_call: TRBV6-1; cdr3_length: 18; clone_size: NA; d_call: TRBD2; j_call: TRBJ2-1; cdr3_nt: TGTGCCAGCAGTGCTAAGCCCACCAGACTAGCGGGCAGGAATGAGCAGTTCTTC; cdr3_aa: CASSAKPTRLAGRNEQFF
v_call: TRBV28; cdr3_length: 12; clone_size: once; d_call: NA; j_call: TRBJ2-1; cdr3_nt: TGTGCCAGCAATGGCCTCTACAATGAGCAGTTCTTC; cdr3_aa: CASNGLYNEQFF
v_call: TRBV30; cdr3_length: 14; clone_size: NA; d_call: TRBD1; j_call: TRBJ2-6; cdr3_nt: TGTGCCTGGGACAGGGTTCGTGGGGCCAACGTCCTGACTTTC; cdr3_aa: CAWDRVRGANVLTF
v_call: TRBV6-6; cdr3_length: 14; clone_size: NA; d_call: NA; j_call: TRBJ1-1; cdr3_nt: TGTGCCAGCAGTCGGCCGGAGCTTTACACTGAAGCTTTCTTT; cdr3_aa: CASSRPELYTEAFF
v_call: TRBV7-2; cdr3_length: 13; clone_size: few; d_call: TRBD2; j_call: TRBJ2-1; cdr3_nt: TGTGCCAGCAGGAAAGTAGCGGGAGGTGGGCAGTTCTTC; cdr3_aa: CASRKVAGGGQFF
v_call: TRBV5-4; cdr3_length: 16; clone_size: NA; d_call: NA; j_call: TRBJ1-2; cdr3_nt: TGTGCCAGCAGCTTGGCCGCCGCCTGGGGGAACTATGGCTACACCTTC; cdr3_aa: CASSLAAAWGNYGYTF
v_call: TRBV5-1; cdr3_length: 13; clone_size: NA; d_call: NA; j_call: TRBJ1-2; cdr3_nt: TGCGCCAGCAGCTTGGAGGCAGGGAGTGGCTACACCTTC; cdr3_aa: CASSLEAGSGYTF
v_call: TRBV27; cdr3_length: 16; clone_size: NA; d_call: TRBD1; j_call: TRBJ1-2; cdr3_nt: TGTGCCAGCAGTTTAAAATCTCTGACAGGGGGCTATGGCTACACCTTC; cdr3_aa: CASSLKSLTGGYGYTF
v_call: TRBV20-1; cdr3_length: 9; clone_size: NA; d_call: NA; j_call: TRBJ2-7; cdr3_nt: TGCAGTGCTACCTACGAGCAGTACTTC; cdr3_aa: CSATYEQYF
v_call: TRBV7-9; cdr3_length: 16; clone_size: NA; d_call: NA; j_call: TRBJ2-2; cdr3_nt: TGTGCCAGCAGCTTAGCCTCGTGGACCCTAAGCGGGGAGCTGTTTTTT; cdr3_aa: CASSLASWTLSGELFF
v_call: TRBV28; cdr3_length: 13; clone_size: NA; d_call: NA; j_call: TRBJ1-5; cdr3_nt: TGTGCCAGCAGACAGGGTTTCAATCAGCCCCAGCATTTT; cdr3_aa: CASRQGFNQPQHF
v_call: TRBV7-3; cdr3_length: 14; clone_size: NA; d_call: TRBD1; j_call: TRBJ2-3; cdr3_nt: TGTGCCAGCAGCCGGGACAGCCGCACAGATACGCAGTATTTT; cdr3_aa: CASSRDSRTDTQYF
v_call: TRBV7-9; cdr3_length: 18; clone_size: once; d_call: TRBD2; j_call: TRBJ2-7; cdr3_nt: TGTGCCAGCAGCTTAGGGCTAGCGGGAGGCTATGTAGCCTACGAGCAGTACTTC; cdr3_aa: CASSLGLAGGYVAYEQYF
v_call: TRBV7-3; cdr3_length: 15; clone_size: NA; d_call: TRBD2; j_call: TRBJ2-3; cdr3_nt: TGTGCCAGCAGCTTAGGGCGGGGGAGCGCGGATACGCAGTATTTT; cdr3_aa: CASSLGRGSADTQYF
v_call: TRBV18; cdr3_length: 14; clone_size: NA; d_call: NA; j_call: TRBJ1-1; cdr3_nt: TGTGCCAGCTCACCACTTTGGATGAACACTGAAGCTTTCTTT; cdr3_aa: CASSPLWMNTEAFF
v_call: TRBV4-1; cdr3_length: 15; clone_size: NA; d_call: NA; j_call: TRBJ1-1; cdr3_nt: TGCGCCAGCAGCCGGGGTGGGGGCGCGGACACTGAAGCTTTCTTT; cdr3_aa: CASSRGGGADTEAFF
v_call: TRBV5-1; cdr3_length: 14; clone_size: NA; d_call: NA; j_call: TRBJ2-1; cdr3_nt: TGCGCCAGCAGCTTGCCAGACAGCTACAATGAGCAGTTCTTC; cdr3_aa: CASSLPDSYNEQFF
v_call: TRBV5-1; cdr3_length: 19; clone_size: NA; d_call: NA; j_call: TRBJ2-4; cdr3_nt: TGCGCCAGCAGCTTGGCCCCCGACAGTCTTCCGAAGTCCAAAAACATTCAGTACTTC; cdr3_aa: CASSLAPDSLPKSKNIQYF
v_call: TRBV7-8; cdr3_length: 15; clone_size: NA; d_call: NA; j_call: TRBJ1-1; cdr3_nt: TGTGCCAGCAGCTTAGCGCAGAGCCTGAACACTGAAGCTTTCTTT; cdr3_aa: CASSLAQSLNTEAFF
v_call: TRBV15; cdr3_length: 14; clone_size: NA; d_call: NA; j_call: TRBJ1-5; cdr3_nt: TGTGCCACCAGCACCTTTGGGGGCAATCAGCCCCAGCATTTT; cdr3_aa: CATSTFGGNQPQHF
v_call: TRBV5-4; cdr3_length: 15; clone_size: NA; d_call: TRBD1; j_call: TRBJ1-2; cdr3_nt: TGTGCCAGCAGCGGCCACGGACAGGGGAACTATGGCTACACCTTC; cdr3_aa: CASSGHGQGNYGYTF
v_call: TRBV11-3; cdr3_length: 13; clone_size: NA; d_call: TRBD2; j_call: TRBJ2-1; cdr3_nt: TGTGCCAGCAGCTGGGGGACTAGCAATGAGCAGTTCTTC; cdr3_aa: CASSWGTSNEQFF
v_call: TRBV5-4; cdr3_length: 13; clone_size: many; d_call: NA; j_call: TRBJ2-3; cdr3_nt: TGTGCCAGCAGCGAGCAGGGGACAGATACGCAGTATTTT; cdr3_aa: CASSEQGTDTQYF